Each of the 21 T cell receptor beta chains below was sequenced from the same sample in a study of blood T cells in healthy people across ages. A second PCR, run for about 6 to 11 cycles, used a sample-barcoded 5' primer plus a J-beta primer mix. MiXCR, run by TCRdb on the 5' RACE reads, gives a single entry per CDR3 protein. The sample lists about 290,000 distinct CDR3 sequences, roughly a quarter occurring once. The specimen was blood. These receptors originate from a woman in her seventies in good health.

The chain links TRBV12-3 or TRBV12-4 to TRBJ1-1; D is possibly TRBD1 (6 bases). The germline V and J ends were trimmed by 7 bases and 3 bases, with 15 bases remaining between them. The CDR3 is 14 residues long. CDR3 in amino acids: CASIADRYDTEAFF. The DNA of the CDR3 is TGTGCCAGCATCGCCGACAGGTACGACACTGAAGCTTTCTTT.

This chain connects TRBV7-2 to TRBJ2-1, with D perhaps being TRBD1 or TRBD2 (5 bases each). V was trimmed by 7 bases and J by 4 bases, leaving 14 bases between them. The CDR3 totals 14 residues. Germline V gene sequence: CDR1 SGHTA, CDR2 FQGNSA. CDR3 amino acids: CASNVGTEYNEQFF. DNA for the CDR3: TGTGCCAGCAACGTGGGGACCGAATACAATGAGCAGTTCTTC.

This clonotype was seen ten or more times. The V gene is TRBV24-1, the J gene TRBJ2-1; 7 nucleotides match TRBD2. With 5 bases clipped from V and 6 bases from J, the junction kept 18 bases outside the gene matches. The CDR3 spans 18 residues. Germline CDR1 and CDR2: KGHDR and SFDVKD. CDR3 sequence: CATSAPGGIQRRANEQFF. CDR3 in DNA: TGTGCCACCAGTGCACCCGGGGGGATTCAGAGGAGGGCCAATGAGCAGTTCTTC.

This clonotype was counted a few times. The chain has TRBV5-4 and TRBJ2-1, with 8 bases fitting TRBD2. The CDR3 sequence is 16 residues long. In germline, CDR1 is SGHNT, CDR2 YYREEE (reference sequence). Trimming at V came to 2 bases and at J to 2 bases, leaving 6 bases not matched to a gene. The CDR3 loop is CASSFEGSGTYNEQFF. The CDR3 DNA is TGTGCCAGCAGCTTCGAGGGTAGCGGGACCTACAATGAGCAGTTCTTC.

This clonotype was recorded many times. V gene TRBV7-9 combines with J gene TRBJ2-2; D unclear. The germline V gene has CDR1 SEHNR and CDR2 FQNEAQ (reference sequence). The CDR3 has 13 residues. V was pared by 2 bases and J by 5 bases, with 6 bases between. The CDR3 DNA reads TGTGCCAGCAGCTTACAGGTTACCGGGGAGCTGTTTTTT. It yields the protein CASSLQVTGELFF.

The chain carries TRBV20-1 and TRBJ1-5, with a possible D match to TRBD1 (5 bases). Deletions cut 2 bases from V and 6 bases from J, with 8 bases between. Germline-derived CDR1 and CDR2 are DFQATT and SNEGSKA (reference sequence). The CDR3 is 12 amino acids. CDR3 coding DNA: TGCAGTGCTAGACAGGGTGCTCAGCCCCAGCATTTT. Its protein product is CSARQGAQPQHF.

The CDR3: CASSEADGGKQFF. CDR3 DNA sequence: TGTGCCAGCAGCGAGGCGGACGGCGGGAAGCAGTTCTTC. This sequence joins TRBV9 and TRBJ2-5; weak D call: TRBD2 (6 bases). The J call is in doubt because the DNA end fits TRBJ2-1 better. Germline-derived CDR1 and CDR2 are SGDLS and YYNGEE. The CDR3 totals 13 residues.

This clonotype has more than one count but fewer than ten. The chain joins TRBV6-5 to TRBJ2-7, with D tentatively TRBD1 (5 bases). V was shortened by 2 bases and J by 6 bases, with 17 bases between the two germline ends. Germline CDR1 is MNHEY and CDR2 is SVGAGI. The CDR3 length is 15 residues. CDR3: CASSYTRVLIREQYF. CDR3 sequence (DNA): TGTGCCAGCAGTTACACCAGGGTTTTAATACGCGAGCAGTACTTC.

This chain joins TRBV5-1 and TRBJ2-7, with D unresolved. V was shortened by 4 bases and J by 6 bases, with 8 bases between the two germline ends. CDR3 size: 11 residues. Germline V gene sequence: CDR1 SGHRS, CDR2 YFSETQ. The DNA of the CDR3 is TGCGCCAGCAGCAACTCGGCCGAGCAGTACTTC. Amino acids: CASSNSAEQYF.

This rearrangement joins TRBV6-2 or TRBV6-3 to TRBJ2-5; D is ambiguous. The DNA matches TRBJ2-1 better at its end, which makes the J call doubtful. The CDR3 runs 14 residues. From germline, CDR1 is MNHEY and CDR2 SVGEGT. The chain's CDR3 is CASSSDTTDNEQFF. The CDR3 coding sequence is TGTGCCAGCAGTTCAGACACCACCGACAATGAGCAGTTCTTC.

A remark on this clonotype: Given a much more abundant clone one base away, this may be a read error. V gene TRBV28 combines with J gene TRBJ1-2; 8 bases fit TRBD1. From germline, CDR1 is MDHEN and CDR2 SYDVKM. The CDR3 totals 15 residues. This CDR3 reads CTSSLSGGQGGGYTF. The CDR3 coding sequence is TGTACCAGCAGCCTCTCAGGAGGACAGGGAGGCGGCTACACCTTC.

This chain links TRBV5-5 with TRBJ2-3; perhaps TRBD1 as D (5 bases). The CDR3 contains 15 residues. Trimming removed 0 bases at V and 3 bases at J, with 11 bases between. Germline V lookup: CDR1 SGHKS, CDR2 YYEKEE (reference sequence). Here the CDR3 DNA reads TGTGCCAGCAGCTTGGCCGGACATGGGACAGATACGCAGTATTTT. Its protein is CASSLAGHGTDTQYF.

This clonotype was seen a handful of times. V usage is TRBV7-2 and J usage is TRBJ1-2, with D unresolved. This CDR3 is built from 13 residues. Germline assignment: CDR1 SGHTA and CDR2 FQGNSA. Trimming stripped 1 base from V and 4 bases from J, with 7 bases between. The DNA of the CDR3 is TGTGCCAGCAGCTTAGACGTGGGCTATGGCTACACCTTC. Amino acid sequence: CASSLDVGYGYTF.

The chain joins TRBV20-1 to TRBJ1-6; 7 bases line up with TRBD1. The CDR3 extends over 15 amino acids. The trim removed 1 base at V and 4 bases at J, leaving 4 bases unmatched. The germline V gene has CDR1 DFQATT and CDR2 SNEGSKA (reference sequence). The DNA for the CDR3 is TGCAGTGCTAGAGGGGCGGGACAGTATAATTCACCCCTCCACTTT. This translates into CSARGAGQYNSPLHF.

The chain is built from TRBV28 and TRBJ1-5, with a possible D match to TRBD1 (5 bases). The CDR3 consists of 15 residues. Trimming took off 6 bases at V and 7 bases at J, with 19 bases between the two ends. The germline V gene encodes CDR1 MDHEN and CDR2 SYDVKM. This CDR3 reads CASRGSGLIGQPQHF. In DNA form, the CDR3 reads TGTGCCAGCAGAGGATCGGGACTCATCGGCCAGCCCCAGCATTTT.

This clonotype was seen a few times. The V and J genes are TRBV29-1 and TRBJ1-2; perhaps TRBD1 as D (6 bases). The germline gives CDR1 SQVTM, CDR2 ANQGSEA. V was shortened by 4 bases and J by 2 bases, with 11 bases between the two germline ends. This CDR3 has 13 residues. DNA for the CDR3: TGCAGCGTTGGGGCCAGGGGAAACTATGGCTACACCTTC. The encoded protein is CSVGARGNYGYTF.

This clonotype was seen more than once but under ten times. The rearrangement joins TRBV2 to TRBJ2-5; TRBD2 is a possible D gene (6 bases). V shed 4 bases and J shed 4 bases, with 10 bases lying between them. Looked up from germline, CDR1 is SNHLY and CDR2 is FYNNEI. The CDR3 totals 13 residues. CDR3 sequence reads: CASSAQGGETQYF. The CDR3 DNA sequence: TGTGCCAGCAGTGCCCAGGGAGGAGAGACCCAGTACTTC.

V is TRBV9 and J is TRBJ2-1; D is tentatively TRBD1 or TRBD2 (5 bases each). Germline V gene data show CDR1 as SGDLS and CDR2 as YYNGEE. Trimming took 1 base from V and 2 from J, leaving 10 bases between them. The CDR3 has 15 residues. CDR3 in amino acids: CASSVSGTPYNEQFF. DNA of the CDR3: TGTGCCAGCAGCGTATCTGGGACCCCCTACAATGAGCAGTTCTTC.

This clonotype was seen only a few times. This rearrangement joins TRBV4-1 to TRBJ2-5, with TRBD2 matching over 11 bases. The J call is uncertain, as TRBJ2-1 better fits the DNA end. CDR1 is MGHRA and CDR2 is YSYEKL in the germline V gene. The CDR3 extends over 16 amino acids. As DNA, the CDR3 is TGCGCCAGCAGCCAGGCCGGGACTAGCGGCGTCAACGAGCAGTTCTTC. The encoded protein is CASSQAGTSGVNEQFF.

V gene TRBV9 combines with J gene TRBJ2-5, with TRBD1 as a possible D gene (7 bases). Gene TRBJ2-1 matches the end of the DNA better, so the J call may be wrong. Germline V CDR1 and CDR2: SGDLS, YYNGEE. The CDR3 is 17 amino acids. The CDR3 loop reads CASSVEGGQLQYNEQFF. CDR3 sequence (DNA): TGTGCCAGCAGCGTAGAGGGGGGACAGCTCCAATACAATGAGCAGTTCTTC.

In nucleotides, the CDR3 is TGTGCCAGCTCACTGGGACTAGCGGGAGCCTCCTACGAGCAGTACTTC. Translating it yields CASSLGLAGASYEQYF. The J gene is TRBJ2-5, the V gene TRBV18, with TRBD2 matching 14 bases. The better agreement between TRBJ2-7 and the DNA end casts doubt on the J call. The CDR3 has 16 amino acids. Germline loops: CDR1 KGHSH, CDR2 LQKENI.